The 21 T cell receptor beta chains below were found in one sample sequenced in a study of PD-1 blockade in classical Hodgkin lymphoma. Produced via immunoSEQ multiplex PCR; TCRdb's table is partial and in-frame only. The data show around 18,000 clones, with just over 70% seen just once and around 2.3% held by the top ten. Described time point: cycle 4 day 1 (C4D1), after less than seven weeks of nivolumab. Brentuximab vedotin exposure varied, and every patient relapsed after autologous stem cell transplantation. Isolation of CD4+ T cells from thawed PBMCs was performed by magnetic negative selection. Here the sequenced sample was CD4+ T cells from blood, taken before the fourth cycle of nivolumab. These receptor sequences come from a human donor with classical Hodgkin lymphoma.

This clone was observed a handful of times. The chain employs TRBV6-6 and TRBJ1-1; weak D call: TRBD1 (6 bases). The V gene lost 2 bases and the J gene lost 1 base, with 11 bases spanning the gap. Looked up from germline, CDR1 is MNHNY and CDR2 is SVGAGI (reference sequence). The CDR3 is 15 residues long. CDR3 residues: CASSYPQGRNTEAFF. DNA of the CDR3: TGTGCCAGCAGTTACCCCCAGGGGAGGAACACTGAAGCTTTCTTT.

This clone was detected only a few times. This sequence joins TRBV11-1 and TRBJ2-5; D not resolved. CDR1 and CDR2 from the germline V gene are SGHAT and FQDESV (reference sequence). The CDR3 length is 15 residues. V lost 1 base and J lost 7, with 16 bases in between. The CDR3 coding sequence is TGTGCCAGCAGCTTAGTTGGACGACAAACGGGGACCCAGTACTTC. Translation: CASSLVGRQTGTQYF. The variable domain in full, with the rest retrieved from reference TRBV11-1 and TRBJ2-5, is EAEVAQSPRYKITEKSQAVAFWCDPISGHATLYWYRQILGQGPELLVQFQDESVVDDSQLPKDRFSAERLKGVDSTLKIQPAELGDSAMYLCASSLVGRQTGTQYFGPGTRLLVL.

The CDR3 DNA is TGCGCCAGCAGCCTTCAAGCGGCGAGCTCCTACAATGAGCAGTTCTTC. Its translation is CASSLQAASSYNEQFF. The chain has TRBV4-3 and TRBJ2-1; perhaps TRBD2 as D (5 bases). The CDR3 is 16 residues long. Germline V lookup: CDR1 LGHNA, CDR2 YSLEER. V was pared by 4 bases and J by 0 bases, with 13 bases between.

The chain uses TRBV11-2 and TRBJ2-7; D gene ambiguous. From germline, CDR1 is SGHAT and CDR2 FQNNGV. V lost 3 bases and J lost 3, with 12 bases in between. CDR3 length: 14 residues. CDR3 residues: CASSFDAYFYEQYF. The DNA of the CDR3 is TGTGCCAGCAGCTTTGATGCTTATTTCTACGAGCAGTACTTC.

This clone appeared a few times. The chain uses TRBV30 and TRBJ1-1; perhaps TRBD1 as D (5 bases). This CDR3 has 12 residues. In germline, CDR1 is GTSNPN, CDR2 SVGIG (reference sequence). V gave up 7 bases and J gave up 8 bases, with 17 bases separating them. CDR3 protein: CASDVGAREAFF. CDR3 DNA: TGTGCCTCGGACGTAGGGGCGCGGGAAGCTTTCTTT.

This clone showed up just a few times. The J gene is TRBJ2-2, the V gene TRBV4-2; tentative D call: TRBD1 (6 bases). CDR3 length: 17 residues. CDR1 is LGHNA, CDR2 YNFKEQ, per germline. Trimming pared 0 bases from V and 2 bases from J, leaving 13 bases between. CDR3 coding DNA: TGTGCCAGCAGCCAAGACGCGACAGGAAGAAACACCGGGGAGCTGTTTTTT. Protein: CASSQDATGRNTGELFF.

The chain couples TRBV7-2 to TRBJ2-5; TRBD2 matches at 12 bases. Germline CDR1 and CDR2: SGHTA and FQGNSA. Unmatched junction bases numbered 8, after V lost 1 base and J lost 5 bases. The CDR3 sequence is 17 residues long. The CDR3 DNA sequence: TGTGCCAGCAGCTTAGGTGCGGCTAGCGGGGGGGGTGAGACCCAGTACTTC. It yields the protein CASSLGAASGGGETQYF.

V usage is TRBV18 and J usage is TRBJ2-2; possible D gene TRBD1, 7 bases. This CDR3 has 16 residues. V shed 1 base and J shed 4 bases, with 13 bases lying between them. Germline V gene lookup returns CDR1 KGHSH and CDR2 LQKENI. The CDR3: CASSPRGGGTTGELFF. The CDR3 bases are TGTGCCAGCTCACCACGTGGAGGGGGCACCACCGGGGAGCTGTTTTTT.

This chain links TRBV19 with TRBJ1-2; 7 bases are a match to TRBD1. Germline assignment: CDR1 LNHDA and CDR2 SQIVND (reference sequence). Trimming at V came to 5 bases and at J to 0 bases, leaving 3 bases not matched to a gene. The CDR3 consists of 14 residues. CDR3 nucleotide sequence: TGTGCCAGTAGTCCGGGACAGACTAACTATGGCTACACCTTC. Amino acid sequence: CASSPGQTNYGYTF.

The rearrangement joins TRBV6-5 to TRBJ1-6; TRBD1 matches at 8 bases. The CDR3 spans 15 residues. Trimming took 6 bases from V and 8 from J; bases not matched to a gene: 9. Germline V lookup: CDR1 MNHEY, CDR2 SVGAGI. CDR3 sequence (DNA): TGTGCCAGCAGATCGACAGGGGCGCGGGATTCACCCCTCCACTTT. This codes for CASRSTGARDSPLHF.

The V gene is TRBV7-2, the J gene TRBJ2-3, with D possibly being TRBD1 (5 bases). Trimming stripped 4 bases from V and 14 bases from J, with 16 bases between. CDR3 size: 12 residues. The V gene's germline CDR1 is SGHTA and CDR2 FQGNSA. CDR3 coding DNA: TGTGCCAGCAGCTCCCTGACCCATACAGGGTATTTT. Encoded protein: CASSSLTHTGYF. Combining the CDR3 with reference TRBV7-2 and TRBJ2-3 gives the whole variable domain GAGVSQSPSNKVTEKGKDVELRCDPISGHTALYWYRQSLGQGLEFLIYFQGNSAPDKSGLPSDRFSAERTGGSVSTLTIQRTQQEDSAVYLCASSSLTHTGYFGPGTRLTVL.

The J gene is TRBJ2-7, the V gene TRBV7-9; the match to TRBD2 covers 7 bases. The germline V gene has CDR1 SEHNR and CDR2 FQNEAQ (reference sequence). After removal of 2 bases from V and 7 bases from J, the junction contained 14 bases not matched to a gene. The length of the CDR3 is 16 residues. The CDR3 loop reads CASSLSASGDNREQYF. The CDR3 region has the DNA TGTGCCAGCAGCTTATCCGCTAGCGGAGACAACCGAGAGCAGTACTTC.

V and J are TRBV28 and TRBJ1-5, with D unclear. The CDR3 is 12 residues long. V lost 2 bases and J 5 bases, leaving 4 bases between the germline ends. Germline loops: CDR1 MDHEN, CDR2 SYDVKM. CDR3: CASSLVDQPQHF. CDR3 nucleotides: TGTGCCAGCAGTTTAGTAGATCAGCCCCAGCATTTT.

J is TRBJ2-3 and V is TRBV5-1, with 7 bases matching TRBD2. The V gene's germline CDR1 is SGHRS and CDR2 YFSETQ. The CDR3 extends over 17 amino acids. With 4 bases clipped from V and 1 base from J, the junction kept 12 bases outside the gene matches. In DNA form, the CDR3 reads TGCGCCAGCAGCCAGGAGGGTGCGGGAGTCGGCACAGATACGCAGTATTTT. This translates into CASSQEGAGVGTDTQYF.

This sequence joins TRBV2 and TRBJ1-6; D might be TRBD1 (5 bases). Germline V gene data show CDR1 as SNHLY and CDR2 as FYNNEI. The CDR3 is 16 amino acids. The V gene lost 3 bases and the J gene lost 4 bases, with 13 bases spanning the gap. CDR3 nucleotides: TGTGCCAGCAGTGATGGTAGGGGAAATTATAATTCACCCCTCCACTTT. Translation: CASSDGRGNYNSPLHF.

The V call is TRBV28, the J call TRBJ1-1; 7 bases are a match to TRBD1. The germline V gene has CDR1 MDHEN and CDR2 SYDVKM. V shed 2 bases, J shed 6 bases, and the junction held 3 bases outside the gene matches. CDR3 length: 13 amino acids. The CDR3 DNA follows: TGTGCCAGCAGTTTAAGGGGGCGCGCTGAAGCTTTCTTT. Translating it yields CASSLRGRAEAFF. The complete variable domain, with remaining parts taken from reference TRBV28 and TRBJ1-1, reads DVKVTQSSRYLVKRTGEKVFLECVQDMDHENMFWYRQDPGLGLRLIYFSYDVKMKEKGDIPEGYSVSREKKERFSLILESASTNQTSMYLCASSLRGRAEAFFGQGTRLTVV.

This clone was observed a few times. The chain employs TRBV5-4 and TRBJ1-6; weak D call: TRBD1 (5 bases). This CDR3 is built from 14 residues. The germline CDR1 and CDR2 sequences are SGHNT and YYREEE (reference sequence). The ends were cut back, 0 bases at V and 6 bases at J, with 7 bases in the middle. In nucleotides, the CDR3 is TGTGCCAGCAGCTTGGAGAGGGGTAATTCACCCCTCCACTTT. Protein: CASSLERGNSPLHF.

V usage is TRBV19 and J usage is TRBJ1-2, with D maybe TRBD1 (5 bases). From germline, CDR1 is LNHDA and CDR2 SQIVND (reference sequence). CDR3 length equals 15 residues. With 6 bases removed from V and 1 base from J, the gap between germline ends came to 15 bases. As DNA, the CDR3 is TGTGCCAGTAGAAAGGGGAGCAACGATAACTATGGCTACACCTTC. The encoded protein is CASRKGSNDNYGYTF.

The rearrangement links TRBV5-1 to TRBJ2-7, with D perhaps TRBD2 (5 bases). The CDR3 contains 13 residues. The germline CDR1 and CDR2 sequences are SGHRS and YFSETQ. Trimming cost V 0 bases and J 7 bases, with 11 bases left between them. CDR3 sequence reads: CASSLDSPGEQYF. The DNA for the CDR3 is TGCGCCAGCAGCTTGGACAGCCCGGGAGAGCAGTACTTC.

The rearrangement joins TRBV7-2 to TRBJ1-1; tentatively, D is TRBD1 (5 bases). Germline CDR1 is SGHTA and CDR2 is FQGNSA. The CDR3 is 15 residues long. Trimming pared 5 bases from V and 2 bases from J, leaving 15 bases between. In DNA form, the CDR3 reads TGTGCCAGCAGCCCGGAACCGGGACGCAACACTGAAGCTTTCTTT. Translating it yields CASSPEPGRNTEAFF.

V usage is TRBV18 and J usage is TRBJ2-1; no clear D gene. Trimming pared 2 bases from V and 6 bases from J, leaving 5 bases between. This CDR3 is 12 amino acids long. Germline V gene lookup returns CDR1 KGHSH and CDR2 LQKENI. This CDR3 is CASSPLGNEQFF. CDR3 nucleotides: TGTGCCAGCTCACCATTGGGCAATGAGCAGTTCTTC.